This T cell receptor beta chain was profiled in a study of blood T cells in healthy people across ages. In germline, CDR1 is SGHRS, CDR2 YFSETQ. Trimming removed 0 bases from V and 4 bases from J, with 14 bases in between. This CDR3 spans 15 amino acids. This clonotype was detected a few times. The donors, all healthy, were Caucasians living in Russia, aged 6 to 90. Primed by a sample-barcoded 5' primer and a J-beta primer mix, a second PCR proceeded for roughly 7 to 11 cycles. Each cDNA molecule was tagged by a template-switch adaptor that had 12 random nucleotides. Every individual sample yielded 2.5 million or more paired-end reads (each containing CDR3). TCRdb reanalysed the 5' RACE reads using MiXCR and keeps one entry per CDR3 protein. The table has about 1.8 million distinct CDR3 sequences, around 50% seen once.

The sample taken for sequencing was blood. V is TRBV5-1 and J is TRBJ2-7; D is uncertain. The source is a woman between 40 and 55 years old in good health. CDR3 coding DNA: TGCGCCAGCAGCTTGGCACCAGAGGCCACGTACGAGCAGTACTTC. This translates into CASSLAPEATYEQYF.